This is a list of T cell receptor beta chains from one sample in a study of cytomegalovirus exposure and HLA in healthy donors. Some clones are missing from TCRdb's copy, which holds only in-frame ones; the method was immunoSEQ multiplex PCR. This sample carries some 97,000 clones, around 80% of them seen once, and the ten largest clones take approximately 1.2%. The specimen sequenced was PBMCs. The receptor set was obtained from a young woman in good health and CMV-seronegative. The CDR3 runs from the conserved cysteine through the conserved F or W. Fields, in order: J gene, D gene, CDR3 length, clone size, V gene, CDR3 DNA, CDR3 protein. A D gene is named only where the DNA matches it firmly. The size of a clone is reported for some rows only, either as once, few or many, or as a class for expanded clones.

>TRBJ1-3|NA|13|few|TRBV30
TGTGCCTGGAGTGGGGGGCTTGGAAACACCATATATTTT
CAWSGGLGNTIYF
>TRBJ2-2|NA|14|once|TRBV5-1
TGCGCCAGCAGCTTGGATCAGTCCACCGGGGAGCTGTTTTTT
CASSLDQSTGELFF
>TRBJ1-3|TRBD1|17|few|TRBV28
TGTGCCAGCAGTTTTCCCGGACAGGGTTTCTCTGGAAACACCATATATTTT
CASSFPGQGFSGNTIYF
>TRBJ2-3|NA|13|NA|TRBV12-5
TGTGCTAGTGGTTTGCAGGGTGCAAATACGCAGTATTTT
CASGLQGANTQYF
>TRBJ1-1|NA|12|NA|TRBV28
TGTGCCAGCAGTTCGTTCGACAGCAAAGCTTTCTTT
CASSSFDSKAFF
>TRBJ2-7|TRBD1|15|NA|TRBV10-3
TGTGCCATCAGCGGGGACAGTCCGGGGTTTTACGAGCAGTACTTC
CAISGDSPGFYEQYF
>TRBJ2-7|NA|15|NA|TRBV28
TGTGCCAGCAGGCCGCCTAAGGGGGACAACTACGAGCAGTACTTC
CASRPPKGDNYEQYF
>TRBJ2-5|NA|17|NA|TRBV9
TGTGCCAGCAGCCGACCTTTGGGGGGAGAAAACCAAGAGACCCAGTACTTC
CASSRPLGGENQETQYF
>TRBJ2-3|TRBD2|17|NA|TRBV7-9
TGTGCCAGCAGCCCTAGGACTAGCGACGAGTGGACAGATACGCAGTATTTT
CASSPRTSDEWTDTQYF
>TRBJ2-1|TRBD2|13|NA|TRBV9
TGTGCCAGCAGCCCCGGACTAGCCAATGAGCAGTTCTTC
CASSPGLANEQFF
>TRBJ2-7|NA|13|NA|TRBV7-9
TGTGCCAGCAGCCGGGGGTTCTCCTACGAGCAGTACTTC
CASSRGFSYEQYF
>TRBJ2-3|TRBD1|15|few|TRBV15
TGTGCCACCAGCACGAAGACAGGGCCGGCAGATACGCAGTATTTT
CATSTKTGPADTQYF
>TRBJ2-3|NA|14|NA|TRBV6-1
TGTGCCAGCAGCCCTACGAGGTCCACAGATACGCAGTATTTT
CASSPTRSTDTQYF
>TRBJ1-2|NA|14|NA|TRBV30
TGTGCCTGGAGTATTGGGGCCGGGTACTATGGCTACACCTTC
CAWSIGAGYYGYTF
>TRBJ1-1|TRBD1|15|NA|TRBV5-1
TGCGCCAGCAGCTTGAGGACAGGGAGGAACACTGAAGCTTTCTTT
CASSLRTGRNTEAFF
>TRBJ1-5|NA|13|NA|TRBV5-1
TGCGCCAGCAGCTTGGCCGGAGGGTTGCCCCAGCATTTT
CASSLAGGLPQHF
>TRBJ2-2|TRBD1|17|NA|TRBV27
TGTGCCAGCAGTTCCGAAACCGGGACAGGGGGCACCGGGGAGCTGTTTTTT
CASSSETGTGGTGELFF
>TRBJ2-3|TRBD2|14|NA|TRBV29-1
TGCAGCGTTGGAAGCGGGGTATTGACAGATACGCAGTATTTT
CSVGSGVLTDTQYF
>TRBJ2-1|NA|15|NA|TRBV28
TGTGCCAGCAGTTCATCAGGGACAAAATACAATGAGCAGTTCTTC
CASSSSGTKYNEQFF
>TRBJ2-3|NA|14|NA|TRBV28
TGTGCCAGCAGTCCAAGGACTAGCACAGATACGCAGTATTTT
CASSPRTSTDTQYF
>TRBJ2-1|NA|15|NA|TRBV7-8
TGTGCCAGCAGCCCGACTACGAGCTCCTACAATGAGCAGTTCTTC
CASSPTTSSYNEQFF
>TRBJ2-1|TRBD2|17|NA|TRBV6-4
TGTGCCAGCAGTGACTCTTTCCTAGCGGGAGATCTCAATGAGCAGTTCTTC
CASSDSFLAGDLNEQFF
>TRBJ2-1|NA|15|NA|TRBV6-1
TGTGCCAGCAGTCGGACTGAAAGCTCCTACAATGAGCAGTTCTTC
CASSRTESSYNEQFF
>TRBJ1-1|NA|15|NA|TRBV11-2
TGTGCCAGCAGCTTAGGGCAGGGTGGGTTCACTGAAGCTTTCTTT
CASSLGQGGFTEAFF
>TRBJ2-1|NA|13|NA|TRBV7-9
TGTGCCAGCAGCTTAGCAGGGAGCAATGAGCAGTTCTTC
CASSLAGSNEQFF
>TRBJ2-7|TRBD1|14|NA|TRBV5-1
TGCGCCAGCAGCCTGGGACAGGGGCCATACGAGCAGTACTTC
CASSLGQGPYEQYF
>TRBJ1-5|TRBD1|20|NA|TRBV23-1
TGCGCCAGCACCCGCCTAGAGGGGGGAAGGGGGCTGAATAGCAATCAGCCCCAGCATTTT
CASTRLEGGRGLNSNQPQHF
>TRBJ2-7|TRBD2|15|few|TRBV6-5
TGTGCCAGCAGGGAACTAGCGGGAGAGTCCCACGAGCAGTACTTC
CASRELAGESHEQYF
>TRBJ2-7|NA|15|NA|TRBV4-1
TGCGCCAGCAGCCAATTTCCGGGAGAGACCGACGAGCAGTACTTC
CASSQFPGETDEQYF
>TRBJ1-1|NA|14|few|TRBV7-3
TGTGCCAGCAGCCCTCAGACAGTGAACACTGAAGCTTTCTTT
CASSPQTVNTEAFF
>TRBJ2-5|NA|15|NA|TRBV7-9
TGTGCCAGCAGGCTAGGTTCCCAATTCCAAGAGACCCAGTACTTC
CASRLGSQFQETQYF
>TRBJ2-7|TRBD1|16|NA|TRBV19
TGTGCCAGTAGTATAGATCTGGGGACAGAGTTTTACGAGCAGTACTTC
CASSIDLGTEFYEQYF
>TRBJ1-2|TRBD1|15|NA|TRBV10-3
TGTGCCATCAGTGAGTCGGGGACAGGGGGCTCTGGCTACACCTTC
CAISESGTGGSGYTF
>TRBJ2-3|TRBD2|16|NA|TRBV27
TGTGCCAGCAGTCCCAGCGCTAGCGGGGGGCGCGATACGCAGTATTTT
CASSPSASGGRDTQYF
>TRBJ1-4|NA|13|NA|TRBV19
TGTGCCAGAGGAGGACGGCTTAATGAAAAACTGTTTTTT
CARGGRLNEKLFF
>TRBJ1-1|NA|14|NA|TRBV28
TGTGCCAGCAGTTTAGGTTTAGGGGCTACGAAAGCTTTCTTT
CASSLGLGATKAFF
>TRBJ1-2|NA|14|NA|TRBV28
TGTGCCAGCAGTTTCCGGGGGGTGGACTATGGCTACACCTTC
CASSFRGVDYGYTF
>TRBJ2-3|TRBD2|15|NA|TRBV30
TGTGCCTGGACGAGGGAGACTAGCGGGTCAGATACGCAGTATTTT
CAWTRETSGSDTQYF
>TRBJ2-5|TRBD1|14|NA|TRBV19
TGTGCCAGTAGCAGAACAGGGGGCGAAGAGACCCAGTACTTC
CASSRTGGEETQYF
>TRBJ1-4|TRBD1|15|NA|TRBV4-1
TGCGCCAGCAGGGGATCGGGACAGCTCCTCGGAAAACTGTTTTTT
CASRGSGQLLGKLFF
>TRBJ1-1|TRBD1|15|NA|TRBV28
TGTGCCAGCAGTTCCCTCAGACAGGGGCCCATTTTCGCTTTCTTT
CASSSLRQGPIFAFF
>TRBJ1-1|TRBD1|14|NA|TRBV28
TGTGCCAGCAGTTTACCTGGGACAGGGCTGGAAGCTTTCTTT
CASSLPGTGLEAFF
>TRBJ2-7|NA|13|NA|TRBV30
TGTGCCTGGAGTCGAGACTACCCGCTCGAGCAGTACTTC
CAWSRDYPLEQYF
>TRBJ2-7|TRBD1|16|NA|TRBV5-6
TGTGCCAGCAGCTTAGGGACAGGGATCTGGGGCTACGAGCAGTACTTC
CASSLGTGIWGYEQYF
>TRBJ2-7|TRBD1|14|NA|TRBV11-3
TGTGCCAGCAGCTCCCAGACAGGGCCCTACGAGCAGTACTTC
CASSSQTGPYEQYF
>TRBJ1-4|NA|14|NA|TRBV7-8
TGTGCCAGCAGCTTGGGGCGAATGGGTGAAAAACTGTTTTTT
CASSLGRMGEKLFF
>TRBJ1-1|TRBD1|14|NA|TRBV9
TGTGCCAGCAGCGCCCGACAGGGGCTCACTGAAGCTTTCTTT
CASSARQGLTEAFF
>TRBJ2-5|NA|14|NA|TRBV5-4
TGTGCCAGCAGCTTGGGCGGGGTTGAGGAGACCCAGTACTTC
CASSLGGVEETQYF
>TRBJ1-2|TRBD1|12|NA|TRBV5-6
TGTGCCAGCAGACATGGACAGGGGCGCTACACCTTC
CASRHGQGRYTF
>TRBJ2-1|TRBD2|15|NA|TRBV2
TGTGCCAGCAGCCCGACTAGCGGTACCTACAATGAGCAGTTCTTC
CASSPTSGTYNEQFF
>TRBJ2-3|NA|12|NA|TRBV30
TGTGCCTGGAATTTAGGCACAGATACGCAGTATTTT
CAWNLGTDTQYF